This entry describes one T cell receptor (beta chain). Its antigen is undetermined. Measured with immunoSEQ multiplex PCR; TCRdb has only the in-frame clones, and not every one. The sample lists about 1.1 million clones; 78% were seen once. These data are taken from a study of shared clonotypes between healthy human individuals. Study in general: A couple of female and a few male donors aged 18 to 49 were enrolled.

Study observations and caveats: Sharing across four donors was highest in naive CD4 (around 5%) and lowest in memory CD8 (roughly 0.4%). Relative to clonotypes present in all four donors, those not shared had lower generation probabilities.

The clonotype was recovered from a man aged 18 to 30 in good health. Some clones in this sample may be carry-over from other donors' samples. The sample comprised memory CD4+ T cells from PBMCs. Described subset: CD45RA-negative fraction.

The CDR3 here is CASHRGSQETQYF. CDR3 sequence (DNA): TGTGCCAGCCACCGAGGGTCTCAAGAGACCCAGTACTTC. V usage is TRBV18 and J usage is TRBJ2-5, with a possible D match to TRBD2 (5 bases). The ends were cut back, 8 bases at V and 2 bases at J, with 12 bases in the middle. Germline CDR1 KGHSH, CDR2 LQKENI. This CDR3 comprises 13 residues.